The 31 T cell receptor beta chains in this list originate from one sample, sequenced in a study of response to subunit inactivated influenza vaccine. TCRdb processed the RT-PCR reads anew with MiXCR; each CDR3 protein has one entry. The data show 500,000 to 700,000 distinct CDR3 sequences, with roughly a quarter seen just once and approximately 2.9% held by the top ten. The data also belong to a second study, concerning T cells expressing NK-cell markers. From that study: Synthesis of TCR beta cDNA relied on 5'RACE template switching carrying UMIs.

The material was CD4+ T cells sorted from PBMCs, obtained about 13 days after vaccination. The receptors stem from a man aged 50-59 years who received an inactivated influenza vaccine.

The chain's CDR3 is CASSVGLAGNNEQFF. The CDR3 DNA sequence: TGTGCCAGCAGCGTGGGACTAGCGGGAAACAATGAGCAGTTCTTC. V and J are TRBV7-9 and TRBJ2-1; 13 bases map to TRBD2. In germline, CDR1 is SEHNR, CDR2 FQNEAQ (reference sequence). This CDR3 spans 15 amino acids. J gave up 5 bases and V 5 bases, and 3 bases lay outside the gene matches.

The chain joins TRBV11-2 to TRBJ1-2, with a tentative D call TRBD1 (5 bases). V was cut by 1 base and J by 4 bases, with 10 bases left in between. Germline V gene data show CDR1 as SGHAT and CDR2 as FQNNGV. The CDR3 covers 14 residues. The CDR3 DNA is TGTGCCAGCAGCTTAGGGGGCCTGAGCTATGGCTACACCTTC. Translating it yields CASSLGGLSYGYTF.

This clonotype was picked up many times. The gene calls are TRBV4-3 and TRBJ1-5; possibly TRBD1 for D (5 bases). The CDR3 extends over 17 amino acids. Between the trimmed V and J ends, which lost 0 bases and 1 base, there was a span of 13 bases. CDR1 is LGHNA, CDR2 YSLEER, per germline. CDR3 DNA sequence: TGCGCCAGCAGCCAAGATTATGGGGACTTCAGCAATCAGCCCCAGCATTTT. This translates into CASSQDYGDFSNQPQHF.

The J gene is TRBJ2-7, the V gene TRBV6-1; 10 nucleotides match TRBD1. The germline V gene has CDR1 MNHNS and CDR2 SASEGT. CDR3 size: 14 residues. Trimming removed 2 bases from V and 3 bases from J; junction bases left unmatched: 1. The CDR3 region is CASSEWTGGYEQYF. DNA for the CDR3: TGTGCCAGCAGTGAATGGACAGGGGGCTACGAGCAGTACTTC.

There are a few counts of this clonotype. V gene TRBV6-5 combines with J gene TRBJ2-2; D is ambiguous. V was shortened by 3 bases and J by 7 bases, with 15 bases between the two germline ends. The germline CDR1 and CDR2 sequences are MNHEY and SVGAGI. There are 15 residues in the CDR3. CDR3 protein: CASSYAVRPGGELFF. CDR3 bases: TGTGCCAGCAGTTATGCCGTAAGGCCTGGCGGGGAGCTGTTTTTT.

V is TRBV9 and J is TRBJ2-5; perhaps TRBD2 as D (6 bases). The V end was cut by 4 bases, the J end by 2 bases, with 15 bases between. Germline CDR1 is SGDLS and CDR2 is YYNGEE. The CDR3 sequence is 15 residues long. The CDR3 loop is CASSPNPGTQETQYF. CDR3 in DNA: TGTGCCAGCAGCCCGAACCCAGGGACTCAAGAGACCCAGTACTTC.

The V gene is TRBV10-3, the J gene TRBJ2-1; 9 bases map to TRBD2. The germline V gene encodes CDR1 ENHRY and CDR2 SYGVKD. J was trimmed by 3 bases and V by 0 bases; bases with no gene match: 3. The CDR3 sequence is 16 residues long. Here the CDR3 DNA reads TGTGCCATCAGTGAGTCGGTGACTAGCGGCTACAATGAGCAGTTCTTC. It translates to CAISESVTSGYNEQFF.

In this sample, this clonotype turned up a few times. The chain recombines TRBV20-1 with TRBJ2-1; tentatively, D is TRBD2 (6 bases). V was pared by 0 bases and J by 3 bases, with 12 bases between. The CDR3 is 15 amino acids. The germline CDR1 and CDR2 sequences are DFQATT and SNEGSKA (reference sequence). Written as DNA, the CDR3 is TGCAGTGCTAGAGATCAGGGACTCCTCTACAATGAGCAGTTCTTC. Translated, it gives CSARDQGLLYNEQFF.

This clonotype was counted between two and nine times. The chain is built from TRBV7-8 and TRBJ2-5, with 13 bases fitting TRBD2. V shed 1 base and J 5 bases; nucleotides not matched to a gene: 4. This CDR3 has 16 amino acids. Germline assignment: CDR1 SGHVS and CDR2 FQNEAQ. Here the CDR3 reads CASSLDGLAGAETQYF. The DNA of the CDR3 is TGTGCCAGCAGCTTAGACGGACTAGCGGGAGCGGAGACCCAGTACTTC.

This clonotype was found a few times. The gene calls are TRBV15 and TRBJ1-5; 7 bases are a match to TRBD1. The V and J ends lost 5 bases and 1 base, in that order; junction bases with no gene match: 11. This CDR3 is 17 amino acids long. The germline V gene has CDR1 LNHNV and CDR2 YYDKDF (reference sequence). The CDR3 bases are TGTGCCACCAGCTGGGGCGCAGGGGGGCACAGCAATCAGCCCCAGCATTTT. It codes for CATSWGAGGHSNQPQHF.

This clonotype was seen at least ten times. This rearrangement joins TRBV7-9 to TRBJ1-1, with TRBD1 as a possible D gene (6 bases). Germline CDR1 is SEHNR and CDR2 is FQNEAQ (reference sequence). V was cut by 5 bases and J by 6 bases, with 19 bases left in between. The CDR3 has 15 amino acids. CDR3 coding DNA: TGTGCCAGCAGCCCAGGGGTTTCAGGAAACGCTGAAGCTTTCTTT. The encoded protein is CASSPGVSGNAEAFF.

This clonotype was detected a few times. The CDR3 loop is CASSQSWGTYGYTF. The CDR3 nucleotides read TGTGCCAGCAGCCAATCATGGGGGACCTATGGCTACACCTTC. This chain joins TRBV3-1 and TRBJ1-2, with D maybe TRBD1 (5 bases). Trimming cost V 2 bases and J 4 bases, with 11 bases left between them. Germline lookup yields CDR1 LGHDT and CDR2 YNNKEL (reference sequence). CDR3 size: 14 residues.

The chain joins TRBV11-2 to TRBJ2-1; 11 nucleotides agree with TRBD2. With V trimmed by 4 bases and J by 0 bases, 14 bases remained unmatched. The CDR3 extends over 20 amino acids. Germline CDR1 and CDR2: SGHAT and FQNNGV. CDR3 loop: CASSSRPGTSGKRSYNEQFF. The DNA for the CDR3 is TGTGCCAGCAGCTCCCGCCCCGGGACTAGCGGAAAACGCTCCTACAATGAGCAGTTCTTC.

The J gene is TRBJ1-5, the V gene TRBV20-1; no clear D gene. With 2 bases removed from V and 4 bases from J, the gap between germline ends came to 9 bases. Per the germline V gene, CDR1 is DFQATT and CDR2 is SNEGSKA (reference sequence). The CDR3 has 13 amino acids. The CDR3 loop reads CSARPDGNQPQHF. The CDR3 DNA reads TGCAGTGCTAGACCGGACGGAAATCAGCCCCAGCATTTT.

The chain links TRBV20-1 to TRBJ2-7; a weak D match, TRBD1 (6 bases). Germline V gene sequence: CDR1 DFQATT, CDR2 SNEGSKA (reference sequence). This CDR3 has 17 residues. V shed 0 bases and J shed 6 bases, with 24 bases lying between them. CDR3 sequence (DNA): TGCAGTGCTAGAGAGCCCTTTGAACAGGGACATCTACGCGAGCAGTACTTC. Translation gives CSAREPFEQGHLREQYF.

CDR3 sequence: CASSLARAGANVLTF. The CDR3 DNA is TGCGCCAGCAGCTTGGCCAGGGCTGGGGCCAACGTCCTGACTTTC. The chain uses TRBV5-1 and TRBJ2-6; D possibly corresponds to TRBD1 (5 bases). V gave up 0 bases and J gave up 2 bases, with 6 bases separating them. The CDR3 extends over 15 amino acids. The germline gives CDR1 SGHRS, CDR2 YFSETQ.

This clonotype was counted ten times or more. The chain's CDR3 is CASSLRREGLTTYNEQFF. The DNA for the CDR3 is TGTGCCAGCAGCTTAAGGCGTGAGGGCCTCACTACCTACAATGAGCAGTTCTTC. The chain employs TRBV7-8 and TRBJ2-1; possible D gene TRBD2, 5 bases. CDR1 is SGHVS and CDR2 is FQNEAQ in the germline V gene. The CDR3 runs to 18 residues. Trimming shortened V by 2 bases and J by 2 bases, and 19 bases separated the two germline ends. The variable domain in full, completed from reference TRBV7-8 and TRBJ2-1, reads GAGVSQSPRYKVAKRGQDVALRCDPISGHVSLFWYQQALGQGPEFLTYFQNEAQLDKSGLPSDRFFAERPEGSVSTLKIQRTQQEDSAVYLCASSLRREGLTTYNEQFFGPGTRLTVL.

This clonotype was recorded a few times. The CDR3, as DNA: TGTGCCAGCAGCTTAAGGTGGGGGACTCAAGAGACCCAGTACTTC. Its translation is CASSLRWGTQETQYF. The chain links TRBV7-7 to TRBJ2-5; D may be TRBD2 (6 bases). Germline CDR1 SSHAT, CDR2 FNYEAQ (reference sequence). V was cut by 2 bases and J by 2 bases, with 12 bases left in between. The CDR3 extends over 15 amino acids.

This rearrangement joins TRBV5-1 to TRBJ2-7; 10 positions match TRBD1. The CDR3 is 15 amino acids. The ends lost 4 bases at V and 5 bases at J; junction bases unmatched: 9. Germline CDR1 is SGHRS and CDR2 is YFSETQ. The CDR3 DNA sequence: TGCGCCAGCAGCCAAAGGACAGGGGGGATCAACGAGCAGTACTTC. This gives the protein CASSQRTGGINEQYF.

In its sample, this clonotype was seen many times. The chain uses TRBV5-6 and TRBJ2-1, with 8 bases fitting TRBD1. Trimming took 0 bases from V and 6 from J; bases not matched to a gene: 5. The CDR3 is 15 residues long. Germline CDR1 SGHDT, CDR2 YYEEEE. The CDR3 reads CASSLAGGRGNEQFF. The CDR3 coding sequence is TGTGCCAGCAGCTTGGCAGGGGGCCGGGGCAATGAGCAGTTCTTC.

The rearrangement links TRBV10-3 to TRBJ1-2; D is undetermined. V dropped 2 bases and J dropped 4 bases, with 5 bases sitting between them. The germline gives CDR1 ENHRY, CDR2 SYGVKD. This CDR3 has 12 amino acids. CDR3 region: CAISEIGYGYTF. The CDR3 region has the DNA TGTGCCATCAGTGAGATAGGCTATGGCTACACCTTC.

This clonotype turned up a few times. The chain joins TRBV12-3 or TRBV12-4 to TRBJ2-7, with 7 bases that match TRBD1. Trimming at V came to 5 bases and at J to 7 bases, leaving 11 bases not matched to a gene. CDR3 length: 14 residues. CDR3 sequence reads: CASSLRQGTGEQYF. CDR3 bases: TGTGCCAGCAGTCTCCGACAGGGAACGGGTGAGCAGTACTTC.

This clonotype was detected only a few times. CDR3 in DNA: TGTGCCAGCAGTAACACCCTCGGCGGGGGGCCCGCAGATACGCAGTATTTT. It translates to CASSNTLGGGPADTQYF. V and J are TRBV6-5 and TRBJ2-3; 8 positions agree with TRBD2. The CDR3 totals 17 residues. From germline, CDR1 is MNHEY and CDR2 SVGAGI. The junction had 14 bases not matched to a gene; V was cut back by 5 bases and J by 4 bases.

This clonotype was seen more than once but under ten times. The chain recombines TRBV25-1 with TRBJ2-5, with D hard to call. Germline V gives CDR1 MGHDK, CDR2 SYGVNS. The V gene lost 3 bases and the J gene lost 0 bases, with 11 bases spanning the gap. This CDR3 spans 15 amino acids. CDR3 in amino acids: CASSDRLENQETQYF. The CDR3 DNA reads TGTGCCAGCAGTGACAGGCTAGAAAACCAAGAGACCCAGTACTTC.

This clonotype was detected a few times. The rearrangement uses TRBV5-6 and TRBJ1-2; D gene uncertain. The CDR3 is made up of 12 amino acids. The V and J ends lost 6 bases and 6 bases respectively, with 12 bases between them. Looked up from germline, CDR1 is SGHDT and CDR2 is YYEEEE. CDR3 DNA: TGTGCCAGCACCCGCCTCCGAAATGGCTACACCTTC. Translated, it gives CASTRLRNGYTF.

This chain connects TRBV7-2 to TRBJ2-3, with D unresolved. The CDR3 runs to 13 residues. Looked up from germline, CDR1 is SGHTA and CDR2 is FQGNSA. V lost 1 base and J lost 6, with 8 bases in between. In DNA, the CDR3 is TGTGCCAGCAGCTTAGTAGCTGGGGATACGCAGTATTTT. It encodes CASSLVAGDTQYF.

The chain carries TRBV7-9 and TRBJ2-7; possibly TRBD1 for D (6 bases). The CDR3 covers 13 residues. Germline CDR1 reads SEHNR; CDR2 reads FQNEAQ (reference sequence). V dropped 5 bases and J dropped 4 bases, with 12 bases sitting between them. The CDR3 bases are TGTGCCAGCAGCGTAACAGGGCCATACGAGCAGTACTTC. This encodes CASSVTGPYEQYF.

This clonotype was seen a few times. This chain links TRBV10-3 with TRBJ2-7; TRBD1 agrees at 8 bases. After removal of 0 bases from V and 2 bases from J, the junction contained 9 bases not matched to a gene. Germline assignment: CDR1 ENHRY and CDR2 SYGVKD. The CDR3 is 17 amino acids. In DNA form, the CDR3 reads TGTGCCATCAGTGAGTCTTACGGGACAGGTGGGACCTACGAGCAGTACTTC. Protein: CAISESYGTGGTYEQYF.

This clonotype showed up just a few times. V usage is TRBV12-3 or TRBV12-4 and J usage is TRBJ1-5, with TRBD1 as a possible D gene (5 bases). The ends were cut back, 7 bases at V and 5 bases at J, with 15 bases in the middle. This CDR3 spans 14 amino acids. The CDR3 sequence: CASMVGGRDQPQHF. As DNA, the CDR3 is TGTGCCAGCATGGTGGGGGGACGGGATCAGCCCCAGCATTTT.

This clonotype was seen more than once but under ten times. This chain connects TRBV30 to TRBJ2-4; 15 bases map to TRBD2. Germline CDR1 GTSNPN, CDR2 SVGIG (reference sequence). V was clipped by 1 base and J by 13 bases; unmatched bases: 11. The CDR3 loop spans 16 amino acids. CDR3 nucleotide sequence: TGTGCCTGGAGTGCGGGACTAGCGGGAGGCTCCGGGCGGCAGTACTTC. Translation gives CAWSAGLAGGSGRQYF.

The chain is built from TRBV7-3 and TRBJ1-2; 10 nucleotides match TRBD1. The CDR3 contains 14 residues. Germline lookup yields CDR1 SGHTA and CDR2 FQGTGA. Trimming took 5 bases from V and 6 from J; bases not matched to a gene: 6. The CDR3 DNA follows: TGTGCCAGCAGCCAACTAGGGACAGGGGATGGCTACACCTTC. It is translated as CASSQLGTGDGYTF.